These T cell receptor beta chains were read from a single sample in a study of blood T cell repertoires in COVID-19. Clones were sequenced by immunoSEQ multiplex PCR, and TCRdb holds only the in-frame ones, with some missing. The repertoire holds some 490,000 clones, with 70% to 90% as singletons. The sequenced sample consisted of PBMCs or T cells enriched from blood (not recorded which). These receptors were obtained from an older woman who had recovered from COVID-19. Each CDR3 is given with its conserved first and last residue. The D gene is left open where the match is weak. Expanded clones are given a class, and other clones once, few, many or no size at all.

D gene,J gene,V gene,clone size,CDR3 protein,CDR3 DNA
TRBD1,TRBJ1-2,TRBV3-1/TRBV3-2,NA,CASSPGQGVRHTF,TGTGCCAGCAGCCCTGGACAGGGGGTACGCCACACCTTC
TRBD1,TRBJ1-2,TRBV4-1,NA,CASSQVGTGANYGYTF,TGCGCCAGCAGCCAAGTCGGGACAGGGGCTAACTATGGCTACACCTTC
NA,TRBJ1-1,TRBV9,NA,CASSVDGVEAFF,TGTGCCAGCAGCGTAGATGGAGTTGAAGCTTTCTTT
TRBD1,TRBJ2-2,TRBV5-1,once,CASSVTGVGNTGELFF,TGCGCCAGCAGCGTCACAGGGGTCGGGAACACCGGGGAGCTGTTTTTT
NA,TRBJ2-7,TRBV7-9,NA,CASSSGTTYEQYF,TGTGCCAGCAGCTCCGGGACAACGTACGAGCAGTACTTC
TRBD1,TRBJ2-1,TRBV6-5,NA,CASSYSDRGRYNEQFF,TGTGCCAGCAGTTACTCAGACAGGGGGAGGTACAATGAGCAGTTCTTC
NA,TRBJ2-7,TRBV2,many,CASRVRGYEQYF,TGTGCCAGCAGAGTCCGGGGCTACGAGCAGTACTTC
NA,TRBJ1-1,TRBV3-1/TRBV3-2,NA,CASSPRGNTEAFF,TGTGCCAGCAGCCCGCGGGGGAACACTGAAGCTTTCTTT
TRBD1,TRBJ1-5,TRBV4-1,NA,CASSQGEDREQHF,TGCGCCAGCAGCCAAGGGGAAGACAGGGAACAGCATTTT
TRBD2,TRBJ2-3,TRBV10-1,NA,CASSETSGGASGGQYF,TGCGCCAGCAGTGAGACTAGCGGGGGGGCCTCTGGGGGGCAGTATTTT
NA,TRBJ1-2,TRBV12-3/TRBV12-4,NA,CASSLSGVYGYTF,TGTGCCAGCAGTTTGTCCGGGGTCTATGGCTACACCTTC
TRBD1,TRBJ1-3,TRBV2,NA,CASKGAFSGNTIYF,TGTGCCAGCAAGGGGGCTTTCTCTGGAAACACCATATATTTT
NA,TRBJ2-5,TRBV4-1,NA,CASSPLRRGINQETQYF,TGCGCCAGCAGCCCCCTTCGGAGGGGAATAAACCAAGAGACCCAGTACTTC
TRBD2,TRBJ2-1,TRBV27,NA,CASSSVGTSGANEQFF,TGTGCCAGCAGTTCAGTCGGGACTAGCGGGGCGAATGAGCAGTTCTTC
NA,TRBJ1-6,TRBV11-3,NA,CASSDRDHSPLHF,TGTGCCAGCAGCGACAGAGATCATTCACCCCTCCACTTT
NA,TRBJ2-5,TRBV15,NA,CATSRDGTKPGETQYF,TGTGCCACCAGCAGAGATGGTACGAAGCCGGGAGAGACCCAGTACTTC
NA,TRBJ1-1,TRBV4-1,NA,CASSRSGGGNTEAFF,TGCGCCAGCAGCCGAAGTGGGGGAGGGAACACTGAAGCTTTCTTT
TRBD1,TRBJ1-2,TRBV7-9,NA,CASSPIRTGGYHGYTF,TGTGCCAGCAGCCCTATCAGGACAGGGGGCTACCATGGCTACACCTTC
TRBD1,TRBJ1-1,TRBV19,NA,CASSKDRGQEAFF,TGTGCCAGTAGTAAGGACAGGGGGCAGGAAGCTTTCTTT
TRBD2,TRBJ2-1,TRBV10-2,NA,CASRRLADYNEQFF,TGCGCCAGCAGACGACTAGCGGATTACAATGAGCAGTTCTTC
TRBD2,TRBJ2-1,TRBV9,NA,CASGGAYNEQFF,TGTGCCAGCGGGGGGGCCTACAATGAGCAGTTCTTC
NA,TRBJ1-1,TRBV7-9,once,CASSLVVMNTEAFF,TGTGCCAGCAGCTTAGTTGTCATGAACACTGAAGCTTTCTTT
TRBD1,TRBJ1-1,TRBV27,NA,CASSFGQGARTEAFF,TGTGCCAGCAGTTTTGGGCAGGGGGCGCGGACTGAAGCTTTCTTT
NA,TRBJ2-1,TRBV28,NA,CASSPGLSSYNEQFF,TGTGCCAGCAGTCCAGGGTTGAGCTCCTACAATGAGCAGTTCTTC
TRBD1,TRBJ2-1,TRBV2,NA,CASSMDRGRDEQFF,TGTGCCAGCAGTATGGACAGGGGGAGGGATGAGCAGTTCTTC
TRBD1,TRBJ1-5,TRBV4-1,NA,CASSPTDRGPQPQHF,TGCGCCAGCAGCCCGACGGACAGGGGGCCTCAGCCCCAGCATTTT
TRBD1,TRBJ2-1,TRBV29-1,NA,CSVEGGGQGTHNEQFF,TGCAGCGTTGAAGGGGGGGGACAGGGGACCCACAATGAGCAGTTCTTC
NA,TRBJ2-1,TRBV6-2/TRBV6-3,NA,CASSSSGNEQFF,TGTGCCAGCAGTTCGTCGGGGAATGAGCAGTTCTTC
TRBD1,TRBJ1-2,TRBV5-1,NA,CASSLGGQGDGYTF,TGCGCCAGCAGCTTGGGGGGACAGGGAGATGGCTACACCTTC
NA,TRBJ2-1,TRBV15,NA,CATSRDKNEQFF,TGTGCCACCTCCAGGGATAAGAATGAGCAGTTCTTC
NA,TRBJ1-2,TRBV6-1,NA,CASSEVIDYYGYTF,TGTGCCAGCAGTGAAGTGATAGACTACTATGGCTACACCTTC
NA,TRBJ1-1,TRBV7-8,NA,CASSLVRIHTEAFF,TGTGCCAGCAGCTTAGTCAGGATACACACTGAAGCTTTCTTT
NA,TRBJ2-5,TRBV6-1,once,CASSEPVVGRETQYF,TGTGCCAGCAGTGAGCCCGTCGTGGGGCGAGAGACCCAGTACTTC